This T cell receptor (beta chain) was profiled in a study of CD8+ T cells in alopecia areata. Turning to the study itself: Female C3H/HeJ mice aged roughly 7-11 weeks were given skin from C3H/HeJ graft donors, roughly 6-12 months old, that had spontaneous alopecia. Study-wide results and caveats: Scalp sample sequencing also detects resident alphabeta T cells of normal skin. Lesional scalp exceeded normal scalp in clonality, especially in alopecia totalis/universalis. The study found TCR sharing across patients less clear than in mice, possibly for HLA reasons.

Of note for this clone: Its antigen is undetermined. Mouse names are used for the genes. The read ends 4 residues shy of where the CDR3 ends; the end is completed using the germline J gene.

RNA extraction and reverse transcription yielded cDNA as sequencing template. Using immunoSEQ multiplex PCR, the repertoire was profiled, and TCRdb retains in-frame clones only, with some absent. Listed here are approximately 110,000 clones without any singletons, the top ten holding around 20%. This CDR3 region has 17 residues. With V trimmed by 1 base and J by 2 bases, 5 bases remained unmatched. Germline lookup yields CDR1 NSQYPW and CDR2 LRSPGD (reference sequence). Source material: lesional skin. The chain links TRBV1 to TRBJ2-5; TRBD2 agrees at 11 bases. This TCR derives from a C3H/HeJ mouse with alopecia areata. These mice share the MHC haplotype H2-k. The CDR3 is CTCSAVGDWGTQDTQYF. The sequenced part of the CDR3 DNA is TGCACCTGCAGTGCAGTGGGGGACTGGGGGACCCAAGAC.